The following is a T cell receptor beta chain sequence with its context. This record belongs to a study of blood T cell repertoires in COVID-19. The V end lost 5 bases, the J end lost 0 bases, and 7 bases lay between the germline ends. Germline V gene lookup returns CDR1 MNHEY and CDR2 SVGEGT. The CDR3 consists of 14 residues. Profiling relied on immunoSEQ multiplex PCR, and the TCRdb table lists in-frame clones only, not all of them. The sample includes 150,000 to 180,000 clones, approximately 86% seen only once; the top ten take roughly 0.6%. The material sequenced was peripheral blood. The V call is TRBV6-2 or TRBV6-3, the J call TRBJ2-2; D gene ambiguous. This TCR was recovered from a man aged 55 to 70 with COVID-19, enrolled during active disease. This CDR3 reads CASSTKSNTGELFF. CDR3 sequence (DNA): TGTGCCAGCAGTACTAAATCGAACACCGGGGAGCTGTTTTTT.